Listed below are T cell receptor beta chains from one sample, sequenced in a study of T cell changes during pregnancy in multiple sclerosis. The assay was immunoSEQ multiplex PCR, and TCRdb's table has in-frame clones only and misses some. The sample holds roughly 20,000 clones, roughly nine tenths seen once. The starting material was CD8+ T cells from peripheral blood mononuclear cells, obtained in the second trimester of pregnancy. Every receptor here comes from a female donor in good health, enrolled as a control in a pregnancy study. CDR3s include the opening cysteine and the closing phenylalanine or tryptophan. The D gene is left open where the match is weak. Rows give clone size only sometimes, using once, few, many, or a class for an expanded clone.

clone_size j_call v_call d_call cdr3_nt cdr3_aa
NA TRBJ2-2 TRBV14 NA TGTGCCAGCAGCCAAGATCTGAACACCGGGGAGCTGTTTTTT CASSQDLNTGELFF
NA TRBJ1-2 TRBV11-3 TRBD1 TGTGCCAGGAGCCGGGACAGGGGAGCTTATGGCTACACCTTC CARSRDRGAYGYTF
NA TRBJ1-5 TRBV2 NA TGTGCCAGCAAAAGGGAGGGGAGCAATCAGCCCCAGCATTTT CASKREGSNQPQHF
NA TRBJ2-7 TRBV28 TRBD2 TGTGCCAGCAGCCACCCCTTTACAGAAGGGACTAGCGTCTCCTACGAGCAGTACTTC CASSHPFTEGTSVSYEQYF
once TRBJ2-3 TRBV7-6 NA TGTGCCAGCAGCTTAGGGTCAGGGCCGCCGGGGGCAGATACGCAGTATTTT CASSLGSGPPGADTQYF
NA TRBJ2-5 TRBV7-8 TRBD2 TGTGCCAGCAGCTTATCTAGCGGGGAAGGAACCAAGCGGTACTTC CASSLSSGEGTKRYF
NA TRBJ1-1 TRBV27 NA TGTGCCAGCAGTCGCGCGGGGTTGAACACTGAAGCTTTCTTT CASSRAGLNTEAFF
NA TRBJ2-7 TRBV5-6 NA TGTGCCAGCAGCTTGGACAGGACAACCTCCTACGAGCAGTACTTC CASSLDRTTSYEQYF
NA TRBJ1-2 TRBV4-1 NA TGCGCCAGCAGCCAAGATGTCGGTGGCTACACCTTC CASSQDVGGYTF
NA TRBJ1-2 TRBV7-2 NA TGTGCCAGCAGCTGGGGAGGGGCCTATGGCTACACCTTC CASSWGGAYGYTF
NA TRBJ1-1 TRBV19 NA TGTGCCAGTATTTCAGGGAACACTGAAGCTTTCTTT CASISGNTEAFF
NA TRBJ2-1 TRBV6-5 NA TGTGCCAGCTCCGACAGGTTCTCCTACAATGAGCAGTTCTTC CASSDRFSYNEQFF
NA TRBJ1-1 TRBV6-1 TRBD1 TGTGCCAGCAGTGAAATCAGTGGGACAGGGAACACTGAAGCTTTCTTT CASSEISGTGNTEAFF
NA TRBJ2-1 TRBV6-4 TRBD2 TGTGCCAGCAGTGACTTCGGTAGCGGGAGAGATAATGAGCAGTTCTTC CASSDFGSGRDNEQFF
NA TRBJ2-5 TRBV29-1 TRBD1 TGCAGCGTTCTTATATTAGGACAGGGGACGGGGTACTTC CSVLILGQGTGYF
NA TRBJ2-2 TRBV7-9 NA TGTGCCAGCAGCGATAGCGGATACGACACCGGGGAGCTGTTTTTT CASSDSGYDTGELFF
NA TRBJ2-7 TRBV7-9 TRBD1 TGTGCCAGCAGCTCAGGGACAGGGTTGTGGGACGAGCAGTACTTC CASSSGTGLWDEQYF
NA TRBJ2-7 TRBV5-6 TRBD2 TGTGCCAGCAGCTTCTCGGGAGGGAGATACGAGCAGTACTTC CASSFSGGRYEQYF
once TRBJ1-1 TRBV11-2 NA TGTGCCAGCAGCTCCCCCCGACGTGGGCTCACTGAAGCTTTCTTT CASSSPRRGLTEAFF
once TRBJ2-7 TRBV7-8 TRBD1 TGTGCCAGCAGCTACGGGACAGGGACATCCGAGCAGTACTTC CASSYGTGTSEQYF
NA TRBJ2-1 TRBV7-9 TRBD2 TGTGCCAGCAGCGAGGACCCGGGGGGGGATGAGCAGTTCTTC CASSEDPGGDEQFF
NA TRBJ2-7 TRBV7-9 TRBD1 TGTGCCAGCAGCCCCCCGGGACAGGGGGCTCTGTCCTACGAGCAGTACTTC CASSPPGQGALSYEQYF
NA TRBJ2-3 TRBV14 TRBD2 TGTGCCAGCAGCCAAGATCCAGGCGGGGGGGTCACAGATACGCAGTATTTT CASSQDPGGGVTDTQYF
once TRBJ2-5 TRBV6-1 NA TGTGCCAGCAGTGAAGTAGGCACAGACCTAGAGACCCAGTACTTC CASSEVGTDLETQYF
NA TRBJ1-1 TRBV2 NA TGTGCCACCGGAGCGGTTTATGAAGCTTTCTTT CATGAVYEAFF
NA TRBJ2-1 TRBV27 NA TGTGCCAGCAGTTCCTCGGGAAGCTCCTACAATGAGCAGTTCTTC CASSSSGSSYNEQFF
NA TRBJ2-3 TRBV28 TRBD2 TGTGCCAGCAGTTTACGGCTAGCGGCTAGCACAGATACGCAGTATTTT CASSLRLAASTDTQYF